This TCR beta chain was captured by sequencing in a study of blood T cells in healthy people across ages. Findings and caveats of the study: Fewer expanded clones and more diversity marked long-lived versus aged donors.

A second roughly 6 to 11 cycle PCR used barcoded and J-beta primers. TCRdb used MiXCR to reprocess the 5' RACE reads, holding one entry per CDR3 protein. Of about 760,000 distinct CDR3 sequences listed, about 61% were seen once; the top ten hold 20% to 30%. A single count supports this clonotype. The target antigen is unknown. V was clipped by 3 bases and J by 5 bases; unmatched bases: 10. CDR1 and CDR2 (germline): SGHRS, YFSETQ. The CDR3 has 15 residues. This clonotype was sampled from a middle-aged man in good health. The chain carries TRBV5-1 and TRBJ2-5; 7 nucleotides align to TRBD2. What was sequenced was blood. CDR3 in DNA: TGCGCCAGCAGCTACGCGACTAGCTCATCTGAGACCCAGTACTTC. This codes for CASSYATSSSETQYF.